The 28 T cell receptor beta chains presented below share a single source sample, sequenced in a study of glioma-infiltrating T cells. Using RNA template, CDR3s of TCR alpha and beta were amplified with iRepertoire arm-PCR. TCRdb passed the multiplex PCR reads through MiXCR, listing each CDR3 protein once. This sample has about 210,000 distinct CDR3 sequences, with about 32% found just once. Sequenced: glioma tissue, nonneoplastic brain tissue, or PBMCs (not recorded which). Source of these receptors: a human donor with low-grade glioma or glioblastoma, undergoing nonglioma brain surgery, or in good health (not recorded which).

This clonotype has at least ten counts. The gene calls are TRBV11-2 and TRBJ2-3; D may be TRBD1 (5 bases). The CDR3 covers 16 residues. Germline V gives CDR1 SGHAT, CDR2 FQNNGV. V was pared by 5 bases and J by 0 bases, with 15 bases between. Here the CDR3 reads CASSLNRGISTDTQYF. For the CDR3, the DNA is TGTGCCAGCAGCCTGAATAGGGGAATTAGCACAGATACGCAGTATTTT.

Regarding this clonotype: A read error is possible here, since a much larger clone lies one base away. The rearrangement uses TRBV4-3 and TRBJ2-1, with D hard to call. Germline-derived CDR1 and CDR2 are LGHNA and YSLEER. The CDR3 extends over 15 amino acids. In DNA form, the CDR3 reads TGCGCCAGCAGCAAAGATCCGCGACTTAACAATGAGCAGTTCTTC. Translating gives CASSKDPRLNNEQFF.

This clonotype was detected ten times or more. The chain couples TRBV7-6 to TRBJ2-1; D is uncertain. Trimming cost V 4 bases and J 4 bases, with 11 bases left between them. CDR1 SGHVS and CDR2 FNYEAQ come from the germline V gene. The CDR3 length is 14 residues. The chain's CDR3 is CASSWAAYYNEQFF. DNA for the CDR3: TGTGCCAGCAGCTGGGCCGCCTATTACAATGAGCAGTTCTTC.

There are a few counts of this clonotype. The J gene is TRBJ2-5, the V gene TRBV5-4; 13 bases are a match to TRBD2. Trimming took 4 bases from V and 1 from J; bases not matched to a gene: 1. Germline V CDR1 and CDR2: SGHNT, YYREEE (reference sequence). This CDR3 comprises 15 residues. CDR3 coding DNA: TGTGCCAGCAGCGGGACTAGCGGGGCCCAAGAGACCCAGTACTTC. Residues: CASSGTSGAQETQYF.

The chain links TRBV5-6 to TRBJ1-2; D gene ambiguous. The germline gives CDR1 SGHDT, CDR2 YYEEEE. V dropped 4 bases and J dropped 4 bases, with 14 bases sitting between them. The CDR3 is made up of 14 amino acids. The CDR3 loop is CASSAGWRSYGYTF. CDR3 DNA sequence: TGTGCCAGCAGCGCAGGTTGGCGCTCCTATGGCTACACCTTC.

Concerning this clonotype: One end of the junction is discordant with germline, which a read error may explain. This chain links TRBV28 with TRBJ1-1; no clear D. The CDR3 runs 15 residues. CDR1 and CDR2 (germline): MDHEN, SYDVKM. The CDR3 here is CASTLALGSNTEVFF. The DNA of the CDR3 is TGTGCCAGCACCCTGGCGCTGGGATCGAACACTGAAGTTTTCTTT. Supplemented by reference TRBV28 and TRBJ1-1, the full variable domain reads DVKVTQSSRYLVKRTGEKVFLECVQDMDHENMFWYRQDPGLGLRLIYFSYDVKMKEKGDIPEGYSVSREKKERFSLILESASTNQTSMYLCASTLALGSNTEVFFGQGTRLTVV.

This chain uses TRBV25-1 with TRBJ2-1; 9 nucleotides match TRBD1. This CDR3 spans 15 amino acids. CDR1 MGHDK and CDR2 SYGVNS come from the germline V gene. J was trimmed by 8 bases and V by 6 bases; bases with no gene match: 11. CDR3 coding DNA: TGTGCCAGCAGCCATCCGGGACAGGGAACCGATGAGCAGTTCTTC. Amino acid sequence: CASSHPGQGTDEQFF. The variable domain in full, with the rest retrieved from reference TRBV25-1 and TRBJ2-1, is EADIYQTPRYLVIGTGKKITLECSQTMGHDKMYWYQQDPGMELHLIHYSYGVNSTEKGDLSSESTVSRIRTEHFPLTLESARPSHTSQYLCASSHPGQGTDEQFFGPGTRLTVL.

This clonotype was recorded at least ten times. CDR3 residues: CASSPDSYGYTF. The CDR3 DNA reads TGTGCCAGCAGCCCCGACAGCTATGGCTACACCTTC. V usage is TRBV7-9 and J usage is TRBJ1-2; TRBD1 is a possible D gene (5 bases). CDR3 length: 12 residues. The V gene lost 5 bases and the J gene lost 4 bases, with 8 bases spanning the gap. Looked up from germline, CDR1 is SEHNR and CDR2 is FQNEAQ (reference sequence).

This clonotype was observed at least ten times. The rearrangement joins TRBV7-8 to TRBJ2-5; TRBD2 aligns across 11 bases. Germline V gene data show CDR1 as SGHVS and CDR2 as FQNEAQ. V shed 4 bases and J 1 base; nucleotides not matched to a gene: 5. This CDR3 region has 16 residues. This CDR3 reads CASSSRLAGIQETQYF. CDR3 bases: TGTGCCAGCAGCTCCCGACTAGCGGGAATCCAAGAGACCCAGTACTTC.

In its sample, this clonotype was seen many times. The chain joins TRBV6-1 to TRBJ1-4; D gene ambiguous. Germline CDR1 is MNHNS and CDR2 is SASEGT. The V end was cut by 5 bases, the J end by 7 bases, with 17 bases between. The CDR3 runs to 15 residues. For the CDR3, the DNA is TGTGCCAGCAGTCCCGGGAGGAGACTCGGTGAAAAACTGTTTTTT. Amino acid sequence: CASSPGRRLGEKLFF.

This clonotype was observed at least ten times. The chain couples TRBV18 to TRBJ1-1, with D unresolved. Germline-derived CDR1 and CDR2 are KGHSH and LQKENI. The CDR3 runs to 12 residues. Trimming stripped 3 bases from V and 5 bases from J, with 7 bases between. This CDR3 is CASSPGYTEAFF. The CDR3 bases are TGTGCCAGCTCACCGGGCTATACTGAAGCTTTCTTT.

On this clonotype itself: One junction end does not reproduce the germline sequence, and a read error may be involved. CDR3 region: CASRLSWAYNEQLF. The DNA of the CDR3 is TGTGCCAGTAGATTGAGCTGGGCCTACAATGAGCAGTTATTC. The chain is built from TRBV19 and TRBJ2-1; D unclear. The V gene's germline CDR1 is LNHDA and CDR2 SQIVND (reference sequence). This CDR3 is built from 14 residues.

The genes are TRBV5-4 and TRBJ1-3; D uncertain. The CDR3 length is 15 residues. Trimming took off 4 bases at V and 0 bases at J, with 11 bases between the two ends. Germline CDR1 SGHNT, CDR2 YYREEE (reference sequence). The CDR3 DNA follows: TGTGCCAGCAGCGGGGAACTCGGCTCTGGAAACACCATATATTTT. Amino acids: CASSGELGSGNTIYF.

This clonotype was seen repeatedly, ten times or more. The chain joins TRBV7-2 to TRBJ2-6, with D possibly called TRBD1 or TRBD2 (6 bases each). Trimming cost V 6 bases and J 5 bases, with 17 bases left between them. This CDR3 is 16 amino acids long. In germline, CDR1 is SGHTA, CDR2 FQGNSA. As DNA, the CDR3 is TGTGCCAGCAGAATGGCAGGGGAGGACTGGGCCAACGTCCTGACTTTC. This sequence encodes CASRMAGEDWANVLTF.

This clonotype was found many times. The V and J genes are TRBV3-1 and TRBJ1-5, with D perhaps matching TRBD1 (5 bases). Germline V gene data show CDR1 as LGHDT and CDR2 as YNNKEL (reference sequence). The germline V and J ends were trimmed by 0 bases and 6 bases, with 18 bases remaining between them. The CDR3 contains 17 residues. The CDR3 region is CASSQDLRGPRGQPQHF. The CDR3 coding sequence is TGTGCCAGCAGCCAAGATTTGAGGGGCCCCCGAGGTCAGCCCCAGCATTTT.

The chain is built from TRBV29-1 and TRBJ1-5; D call uncertain. The ends were cut back, 0 bases at V and 4 bases at J, with 7 bases in the middle. The CDR3 has 13 residues. Germline V CDR1 and CDR2: SQVTM, ANQGSEA. CDR3 region: CSVEESRNQPQHF. CDR3 nucleotides: TGCAGCGTTGAAGAAAGCAGAAATCAGCCCCAGCATTTT. The whole variable domain, remainder taken from reference TRBV29-1 and TRBJ1-5, is SAVISQKPSRDICQRGTSLTIQCQVDSQVTMMFWYRQQPGQSLTLIATANQGSEATYESGFVIDKFPISRPNLTFSTLTVSNMSPEDSSIYLCSVEESRNQPQHFGDGTRLSIL.

The table lists this clonotype with many counts. One end of the junction does not line up with germline, which may come from a read error. V is TRBV7-2 and J is TRBJ2-1, with 9 bases fitting TRBD2. This CDR3 has 12 amino acids. Germline V gene data show CDR1 as SGHTA and CDR2 as FQGNSA. The DNA for the CDR3 is TGTGCCAGCAGCCCCAGGGTGATGGGACTAGCATTC. It codes for CASSPRVMGLAF.

This clonotype was counted at least ten times. The chain uses TRBV7-3 and TRBJ2-6; D gene unclear. V dropped 5 bases and J dropped 1 base, with 9 bases sitting between them. The CDR3 runs to 15 residues. The germline V gene encodes CDR1 SGHTA and CDR2 FQGTGA. The CDR3 spells CASSLGRSGANVLTF. CDR3 nucleotide sequence: TGTGCCAGCAGCCTCGGACGGTCTGGGGCCAACGTCCTGACTTTC.

This clonotype was recorded many times. V is TRBV4-2 and J is TRBJ1-1; a possible D gene is TRBD1 (6 bases). The CDR3 loop spans 14 amino acids. The V and J ends lost 6 bases and 0 bases respectively, with 11 bases between them. Germline lookup yields CDR1 LGHNA and CDR2 YNFKEQ. As DNA, the CDR3 is TGTGCCAGCAGTCAGGACAGCATGAACACTGAAGCTTTCTTT. Protein: CASSQDSMNTEAFF.

The chain uses TRBV20-1 and TRBJ2-3; 8 nucleotides line up with TRBD2. CDR3 length equals 14 residues. Trimming at V came to 1 base and at J to 11 bases, leaving 11 bases not matched to a gene. CDR1 and CDR2 (germline): DFQATT, SNEGSKA (reference sequence). The DNA of the CDR3 is TGCAGTGCTAGAGTGGCACTAGCGGACTACGGGCAGTATTTT. It is translated as CSARVALADYGQYF.

With regard to this clonotype: One base away lies a much larger clone, so this may be a sequencing read error. This chain uses TRBV25-1 with TRBJ2-7; D call uncertain. This CDR3 is 13 amino acids long. Germline V gene lookup returns CDR1 MGHDK and CDR2 SYGVNS. CDR3 loop: CACSTVDWREQYF. CDR3 nucleotide sequence: TGTGCCTGCAGTACAGTAGACTGGCGGGAGCAGTACTTC.

This clonotype has only a few counts. The chain combines TRBV3-1 with TRBJ2-7, with D perhaps TRBD2 (5 bases). In germline, CDR1 is LGHDT, CDR2 YNNKEL (reference sequence). Trimming took 5 bases from V and 3 from J, leaving 8 bases between them. This CDR3 is built from 12 residues. This CDR3 reads CASSWSGYEQYF. The CDR3 bases are TGTGCCAGCAGCTGGAGCGGCTACGAGCAGTACTTC.

About this clonotype itself: A junction boundary mismatches the germline segment, possibly from a read error. V and J are TRBV27 and TRBJ2-7; 7 bases align to TRBD2. Germline CDR1 reads MNHEY; CDR2 reads SMNVEV (reference sequence). This CDR3 is 15 amino acids long. CDR3 sequence (DNA): TGTGCCGGCAGTTACCCTAGCGGCTTTTCCTACGAGCAGTACTTC. It codes for CAGSYPSGFSYEQYF.

On this clonotype: The CDR3 carries no conserved terminal phenylalanine or tryptophan, so it likely arises from a read error. This chain uses TRBV5-1 with TRBJ1-1, with D possibly TRBD1 on 5 matching bases. The germline V and J ends were trimmed by 0 bases and 3 bases, with 12 bases remaining between them. This CDR3 has 15 amino acids. Looked up from germline, CDR1 is SGHRS and CDR2 is YFSETQ. Written as DNA, the CDR3 is TGCGCCAGCAGCTTGGGTGCCGGGACTGACACTGAAGCTTTCCTT. Its translation is CASSLGAGTDTEAFL.

This clonotype was detected ten times or more. J is TRBJ1-4 and V is TRBV28; 10 positions match TRBD1. Germline V gene sequence: CDR1 MDHEN, CDR2 SYDVKM. This CDR3 comprises 14 residues. Trimming cost V 6 bases and J 4 bases; bases outside gene matches: 2. The CDR3 here is CASSWTGGNEKLFF. CDR3 DNA: TGTGCCAGCAGCTGGACAGGGGGTAATGAAAAACTGTTTTTT.

The gene calls are TRBV30 and TRBJ1-4, with 9 nucleotides matching TRBD1. The CDR3 has 14 residues. From germline, CDR1 is GTSNPN and CDR2 SVGIG (reference sequence). The V gene end was trimmed by 3 bases and the J gene end by 8 bases; junction bases not matched to a gene: 7. For the CDR3, the DNA is TGTGCCTGGAGCAGGGGACAGGGTGGGGAAAAACTGTTTTTT. Translated, it gives CAWSRGQGGEKLFF.

This clonotype was recorded at least ten times. The V call is TRBV6-4, the J call TRBJ2-1; D possibly corresponds to TRBD2 (6 bases). Germline values: CDR1 MRHNA, CDR2 SNTAGT. This CDR3 region has 13 residues. CDR3 amino acids: CVPSGGNGNEQFF. The CDR3 coding sequence is TGTGTCCCTTCGGGCGGGAATGGGAATGAGCAGTTCTTC.

This clonotype was counted ten times or more. The chain uses TRBV25-1 and TRBJ2-1; 9 bases match TRBD1. V was clipped by 3 bases and J by 8 bases; unmatched bases: 8. This CDR3 comprises 15 residues. Germline V gene lookup returns CDR1 MGHDK and CDR2 SYGVNS. In DNA form, the CDR3 reads TGTGCCAGCAGTGATTCTGGGACAGGGAAGCATGAGCAGTTCTTC. It encodes CASSDSGTGKHEQFF.